The 28 T cell receptor beta chains below were found in one sample sequenced in a study of shared clonotypes between healthy human individuals. Profiled with immunoSEQ multiplex PCR; TCRdb holds only in-frame clones, not every one. This table holds over a million clones, about four fifths found once. The sequencing input was memory CD4+ T cells from PBMCs. As for subset: CD45RA-negative fraction. These receptors were taken from a man between 18 and 35 years old in good health. Some clones in this sample may be carry-over from other donors' samples.

The J gene is TRBJ2-7, the V gene TRBV7-2; 8 nucleotides match TRBD2. The CDR3 extends over 13 amino acids. Per germline, CDR1 SGHTA and CDR2 FQGNSA. Trimming at V came to 5 bases and at J to 6 bases, leaving 6 bases not matched to a gene. CDR3 coding DNA: TGTGCCAGCAGCATCGAGCGGGAGAGCGAGCAGTACTTC. Translated, it gives CASSIERESEQYF.

The chain employs TRBV30 and TRBJ2-7; perhaps D is TRBD1 or TRBD2 (6 bases each). Germline CDR1 GTSNPN, CDR2 SVGIG (reference sequence). CDR3 length: 14 amino acids. Between the trimmed V and J ends, which lost 0 bases and 3 bases, there was a span of 12 bases. CDR3 sequence: CAWSVGGGGYEQYF. CDR3 in DNA: TGTGCCTGGAGTGTAGGAGGAGGGGGCTACGAGCAGTACTTC.

The chain employs TRBV7-8 and TRBJ2-2, with TRBD2 matching over 8 bases. Germline lookup yields CDR1 SGHVS and CDR2 FQNEAQ. V gave up 0 bases and J gave up 8 bases; unmatched junction bases: 14. The CDR3 has 18 amino acids. The CDR3 region is CASSLASTLAVPGGELFF. The CDR3 DNA reads TGTGCCAGCAGCTTAGCTAGTACACTAGCGGTACCCGGAGGGGAGCTGTTTTTT.

In this sample, this clone turned up once. This rearrangement joins TRBV28 to TRBJ2-7, with no clear D. This CDR3 comprises 12 residues. Per germline, CDR1 MDHEN and CDR2 SYDVKM. Trimming cost V 9 bases and J 6 bases, with 15 bases left between them. The DNA for the CDR3 is TGTGCCAGTCGGAGATTAGAAGGCGAGCAGTACTTC. This sequence encodes CASRRLEGEQYF.

The chain couples TRBV18 to TRBJ2-7; D remains unclear. V lost 3 bases and J lost 2, with 8 bases in between. Germline CDR1 reads KGHSH; CDR2 reads LQKENI. The CDR3 sequence is 13 residues long. Here the CDR3 reads CASSPQWTYEQYF. The CDR3 DNA reads as TGTGCCAGCTCACCCCAGTGGACCTACGAGCAGTACTTC.

The chain joins TRBV4-2 to TRBJ1-2; 7 bases map to TRBD1. CDR1 is LGHNA, CDR2 YNFKEQ, per germline. There are 13 residues in the CDR3. V was pared by 3 bases and J by 7 bases, with 5 bases of the junction left unmatched. The CDR3 spells CASSQTGLGGYTF. As DNA, the CDR3 is TGTGCCAGCAGCCAGACAGGGTTGGGTGGCTACACCTTC.

The chain joins TRBV5-1 to TRBJ2-7; TRBD1 matches 9 bases. The CDR3 totals 15 residues. Looked up from germline, CDR1 is SGHRS and CDR2 is YFSETQ. After removal of 5 bases from V and 3 bases from J, the junction contained 9 bases not matched to a gene. CDR3 residues: CASRPTYRGHYEQYF. CDR3 coding DNA: TGCGCCAGCAGGCCAACCTACAGGGGGCACTACGAGCAGTACTTC.

The chain has TRBV6-5 and TRBJ1-1; no firm D call. This CDR3 is 15 amino acids long. V was cut by 0 bases and J by 1 base, with 9 bases left in between. Per the germline V gene, CDR1 is MNHEY and CDR2 is SVGAGI. CDR3 protein: CASSYSNPGNTEAFF. DNA for the CDR3: TGTGCCAGCAGTTACTCGAATCCCGGGAACACTGAAGCTTTCTTT.

On this clone itself: Other DNA sequences in this sample translate to the same CDR3. CDR3 sequence: CASSLRTESYEQYF. CDR3 bases: TGCGCCAGCAGCTTGAGGACAGAAAGCTACGAGCAGTACTTC. V and J are TRBV5-1 and TRBJ2-7; D might be TRBD1 (6 bases). CDR1 is SGHRS, CDR2 YFSETQ, per germline. The CDR3 covers 14 residues. The ends were cut back, 1 base at V and 3 bases at J, with 11 bases in the middle.

The V and J genes are TRBV5-4 and TRBJ2-3; D may be TRBD1 or TRBD2 (6 bases each). From germline, CDR1 is SGHNT and CDR2 YYREEE (reference sequence). V was trimmed by 7 bases and J by 0 bases, leaving 15 bases between them. This CDR3 is 15 amino acids long. The CDR3, as DNA: TGTGCCAGCCAAGGGGGAGGCGCCAGCACAGATACGCAGTATTTT. Translated, it gives CASQGGGASTDTQYF.

V usage is TRBV5-1 and J usage is TRBJ1-2; the D is unclear. Germline V gives CDR1 SGHRS, CDR2 YFSETQ. Trimming stripped 0 bases from V and 5 bases from J, with 11 bases between. The CDR3 is 14 amino acids. The CDR3 DNA follows: TGCGCCAGCAGCTTGGGGCAGATTGAGTATGGCTACACCTTC. Protein product: CASSLGQIEYGYTF.

The V and J genes are TRBV7-3 and TRBJ2-7; 9 bases match TRBD1. Germline V gene sequence: CDR1 SGHTA, CDR2 FQGTGA. CDR3 length equals 15 residues. The junction had 7 bases not matched to a gene; V was cut back by 5 bases and J by 2 bases. DNA for the CDR3: TGTGCCAGCAGCCAGGGACAGGGTGGCACCTACGAGCAGTACTTC. It translates to CASSQGQGGTYEQYF.

This chain links TRBV9 with TRBJ2-1; D is ambiguous. Germline-derived CDR1 and CDR2 are SGDLS and YYNGEE. Trimming shortened V by 1 base and J by 6 bases, and 14 bases separated the two germline ends. The CDR3 length is 15 residues. CDR3 in DNA: TGTGCCAGCAGCGTACGGTCCTTCGCTGCCAATGAGCAGTTCTTC. This encodes CASSVRSFAANEQFF.

The chain carries TRBV19 and TRBJ2-7; possibly TRBD1 for D (6 bases). With 6 bases removed from V and 5 bases from J, the gap between germline ends came to 17 bases. The germline gives CDR1 LNHDA, CDR2 SQIVND (reference sequence). This CDR3 contains 14 residues. This CDR3 is CASSLQGNRDEQYF. The CDR3 nucleotides are TGTGCCAGTAGCCTGCAGGGGAATCGCGACGAGCAGTACTTC.

The rearrangement links TRBV29-1 to TRBJ2-3, with 9 bases matching TRBD2. The V segment lost 6 bases and the J segment 4 bases; nucleotides outside the gene matches: 11. Germline V lookup: CDR1 SQVTM, CDR2 ANQGSEA. CDR3 length: 15 amino acids. CDR3 loop: CSVRTSVEGADTQYF. The CDR3 DNA reads TGCAGCGTCCGGACTAGCGTCGAGGGAGCAGATACGCAGTATTTT.

This clone was seen a handful of times. The rearrangement links TRBV28 to TRBJ1-5; D is perhaps TRBD1 (5 bases). The CDR3 is 18 amino acids. Germline V CDR1 and CDR2: MDHEN, SYDVKM. V was pared by 7 bases and J by 2 bases, with 24 bases between. CDR3 coding DNA: TGTGCCAGCATCTCAGGTCCCGGGGGAACGGGGGGCAATCAGCCCCAGCATTTT. This gives the protein CASISGPGGTGGNQPQHF.

V gene TRBV5-1 combines with J gene TRBJ1-1; unclear D gene. Trimming pared 4 bases from V and 1 base from J, leaving 8 bases between. The CDR3 is 13 amino acids. Germline CDR1 reads SGHRS; CDR2 reads YFSETQ. CDR3 nucleotide sequence: TGCGCCAGCAGCGCCTGGGAGAACACTGAAGCTTTCTTT. Its protein is CASSAWENTEAFF.

The chain is built from TRBV9 and TRBJ1-1, with 10 nucleotides matching TRBD1. Trimming at V came to 4 bases and at J to 4 bases, leaving 4 bases not matched to a gene. Germline CDR1 and CDR2: SGDLS and YYNGEE. The CDR3 has 14 residues. The CDR3 DNA follows: TGTGCCAGCAGCAGCTGGACAGGGGGCACTGAAGCTTTCTTT. Its protein product is CASSSWTGGTEAFF.

The chain combines TRBV5-4 with TRBJ2-7, with TRBD2 as a possible D gene (7 bases). Trimming left V 2 bases short and J 6 bases short, with 21 bases between. This CDR3 has 16 amino acids. Germline V gene data show CDR1 as SGHNT and CDR2 as YYREEE (reference sequence). CDR3 sequence (DNA): TGTGCCAGCAGCTTCCCGCAAGGGGGAGGGTGGGGCGAGCAGTACTTC. Amino acid sequence: CASSFPQGGGWGEQYF.

This clone has only one observation. This chain uses TRBV27 with TRBJ2-7, with TRBD1 matching over 9 bases. With 8 bases clipped from V and 9 bases from J, the junction kept 11 bases outside the gene matches. This CDR3 is 13 amino acids long. The germline V gene has CDR1 MNHEY and CDR2 SMNVEV (reference sequence). CDR3 protein: CASRSVGTGRQYF. In DNA, the CDR3 is TGTGCCAGCCGCTCCGTTGGGACAGGGAGGCAGTACTTC.

V and J are TRBV10-3 and TRBJ2-7; D uncertain. CDR3 length: 15 amino acids. The ends were cut back, 0 bases at V and 2 bases at J, with 11 bases in the middle. From germline, CDR1 is ENHRY and CDR2 SYGVKD. CDR3 in amino acids: CAISESVAAAYEQYF. The CDR3 DNA reads as TGTGCCATCAGTGAGTCGGTGGCAGCAGCCTACGAGCAGTACTTC.

The CDR3 spells CSVEGLAGGSGANVLTF. The CDR3 DNA reads as TGCAGCGTGGAGGGACTAGCGGGGGGCTCTGGGGCCAACGTCCTGACTTTC. The chain carries TRBV29-1 and TRBJ2-6; 15 nucleotides line up with TRBD2. J was trimmed by 0 bases and V by 6 bases; bases with no gene match: 3. Germline V gene data show CDR1 as SQVTM and CDR2 as ANQGSEA. This CDR3 is built from 17 residues.

The CDR3 DNA is TGTGCCAGTAGTATACCCCGGACGGTAGGGAATCAGCCCCAGCATTTT. The encoded protein is CASSIPRTVGNQPQHF. The chain recombines TRBV19 with TRBJ1-5, with no clear D. V shed 2 bases and J shed 4 bases, with 15 bases lying between them. Germline CDR1 and CDR2: LNHDA and SQIVND (reference sequence). CDR3 length: 16 residues.

This sequence joins TRBV10-2 and TRBJ2-2, with D unresolved. V shed 4 bases and J shed 5 bases, with 14 bases lying between them. Germline lookup yields CDR1 WSHSY and CDR2 SAAADI. The CDR3 is 15 residues long. The CDR3 bases are TGCGCCAGCAGTGGTTTGGTAGCATTAACCGGGGAGCTGTTTTTT. This encodes CASSGLVALTGELFF.

The CDR3 region is CSVVQGGSGYTF. The CDR3 DNA sequence: TGCAGCGTTGTACAGGGGGGAAGTGGCTACACCTTC. V gene TRBV29-1 combines with J gene TRBJ1-2, with 8 nucleotides matching TRBD1. Trimming took 4 bases from V and 7 from J; bases not matched to a gene: 5. This CDR3 region has 12 residues. The germline CDR1 and CDR2 sequences are SQVTM and ANQGSEA. The full variable domain, its missing parts supplied by reference TRBV29-1 and TRBJ1-2, is SAVISQKPSRDICQRGTSLTIQCQVDSQVTMMFWYRQQPGQSLTLIATANQGSEATYESGFVIDKFPISRPNLTFSTLTVSNMSPEDSSIYLCSVVQGGSGYTFGSGTRLTVV.

This chain joins TRBV7-8 and TRBJ1-1; TRBD1 matches at 12 bases. The germline V gene has CDR1 SGHVS and CDR2 FQNEAQ. The CDR3 has 18 residues. J lost 6 bases, V lost 2 bases, and 13 bases had no gene match. CDR3 in DNA: TGTGCCAGCAGCTTACGACCGACCGGGACAGGGGGCTGGGCTGAAGCTTTCTTT. It encodes CASSLRPTGTGGWAEAFF. Full variable domain (missing parts from reference TRBV7-8 and TRBJ1-1): GAGVSQSPRYKVAKRGQDVALRCDPISGHVSLFWYQQALGQGPEFLTYFQNEAQLDKSGLPSDRFFAERPEGSVSTLKIQRTQQEDSAVYLCASSLRPTGTGGWAEAFFGQGTRLTVV.

V and J are TRBV27 and TRBJ1-1; D is undetermined. The V gene lost 5 bases and the J gene lost 4 bases, with 14 bases spanning the gap. The CDR3 runs to 14 residues. Germline V gene sequence: CDR1 MNHEY, CDR2 SMNVEV (reference sequence). Written as DNA, the CDR3 is TGTGCCAGCAGTCTAAAAATGGGAGGCACTGAAGCTTTCTTT. Protein sequence: CASSLKMGGTEAFF.

This clone was found a few times. The V and J genes are TRBV5-1 and TRBJ2-7, with TRBD1 matching over 8 bases. This CDR3 is built from 13 residues. The V gene end was trimmed by 5 bases and the J gene end by 5 bases; junction bases not matched to a gene: 6. Germline CDR1 reads SGHRS; CDR2 reads YFSETQ. The CDR3: CASSLQGAHEQYF. For the CDR3, the DNA is TGCGCCAGCAGTCTGCAGGGGGCCCACGAGCAGTACTTC.